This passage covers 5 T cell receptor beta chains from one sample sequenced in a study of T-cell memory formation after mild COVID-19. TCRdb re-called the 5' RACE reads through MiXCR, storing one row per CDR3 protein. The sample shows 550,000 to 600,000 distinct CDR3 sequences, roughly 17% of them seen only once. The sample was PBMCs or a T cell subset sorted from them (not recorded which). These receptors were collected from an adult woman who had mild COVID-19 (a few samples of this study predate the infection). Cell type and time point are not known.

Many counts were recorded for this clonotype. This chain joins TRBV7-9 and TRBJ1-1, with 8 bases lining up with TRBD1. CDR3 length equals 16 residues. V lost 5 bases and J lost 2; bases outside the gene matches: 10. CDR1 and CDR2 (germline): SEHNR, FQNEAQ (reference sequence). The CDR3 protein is CASSPPGQGVNTEAFF. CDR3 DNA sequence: TGTGCCAGCAGCCCGCCCGGACAGGGAGTAAACACTGAAGCTTTCTTT.

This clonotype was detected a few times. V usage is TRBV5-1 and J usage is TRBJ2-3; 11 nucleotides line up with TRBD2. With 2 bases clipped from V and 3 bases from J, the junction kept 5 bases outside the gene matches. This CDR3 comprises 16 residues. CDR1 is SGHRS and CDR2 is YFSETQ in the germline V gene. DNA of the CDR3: TGCGCCAGCAGCTTAATAGCGGGGGGGCCTACAGATACGCAGTATTTT. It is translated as CASSLIAGGPTDTQYF.

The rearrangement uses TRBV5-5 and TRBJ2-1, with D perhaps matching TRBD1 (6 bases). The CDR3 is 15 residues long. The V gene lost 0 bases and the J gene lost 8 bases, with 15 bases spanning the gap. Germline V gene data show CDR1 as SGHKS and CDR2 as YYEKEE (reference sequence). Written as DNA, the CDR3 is TGTGCCAGCAGCTTGGCCCACACAGGGATCCATGAGCAGTTCTTC. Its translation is CASSLAHTGIHEQFF.

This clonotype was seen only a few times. In nucleotides, the CDR3 is TGTGCCAGCAGCGCTCCCATACCCAATGAGCAGTTCTTC. Its translation is CASSAPIPNEQFF. J is TRBJ2-1 and V is TRBV2; D not resolved. Trimming cost V 6 bases and J 6 bases, with 12 bases left between them. CDR3 length: 13 residues. Germline values: CDR1 SNHLY, CDR2 FYNNEI.

This CDR3 reads CASSLGDQIYGYTF. The CDR3 nucleotides read TGCGCCAGCAGCTTGGGGGACCAGATATATGGCTACACCTTC. The chain uses TRBV5-1 and TRBJ1-2; D possibly corresponds to TRBD1 (5 bases). Germline V CDR1 and CDR2: SGHRS, YFSETQ. This CDR3 region has 14 residues. V was pared by 0 bases and J by 5 bases, with 11 bases between.